This T cell receptor (beta chain) was identified in a study of T cell responses to AZD1222 COVID-19 vaccine. About the research overall: Second-dose recipients at about 4 or about 12 weeks were treated as one pooled group.

This CDR3 has 15 amino acids. CDR1 is SGHAT, CDR2 FQNNGV, per germline. Trimming took 0 bases from V and 5 from J; bases not matched to a gene: 5. Using immunoSEQ multiplex PCR, the repertoire was profiled, and TCRdb retains in-frame clones only, with some absent. The data contain around 63,000 clones, around 86% of them seen just once; the ten biggest clones take up approximately 19%. The chain is built from TRBV11-2 and TRBJ2-5; 8 positions agree with TRBD2. Sequences were derived from peripheral blood, sampled on day 0 of AZD1222 vaccination. This sequence was found in an adult in good health. The DNA for the CDR3 is TGTGCCAGCAGCTTAGAAGCGGGGGTGGGGGAGACCCAGTACTTC. Its translation is CASSLEAGVGETQYF.